This TCR beta chain is drawn from a study of blood T cell repertoires in COVID-19. At the level of the study: Both acute and convalescent COVID-19 samples were obtained from the United States, Italy and Spain. The cDNA or gDNA used as material had been derived from T cells, B-cell-depleted T cells, or PBMCs.

The V gene's germline CDR1 is LGHDT and CDR2 YNNKEL (reference sequence). This CDR3 has 15 amino acids. The ends lost 5 bases at V and 5 bases at J; junction bases unmatched: 8. Per the original data handling: Amplification with reference gene primers provided the estimates of nucleated cell counts. Measured with immunoSEQ multiplex PCR; TCRdb has only the in-frame clones, and not every one. D and trimming come from the DNA, and the V and J calls and clone size come from that table. The repertoire includes about 160,000 clones, 70% to 90% of them detected once, and more than 0.85% sits in the top ten.

The sequencing input was peripheral blood. The source of this sequence is a man aged 35 to 55 with acute or convalescent COVID-19. The V and J genes are TRBV3-1 (or the pseudogene TRBV3-2) and TRBJ1-1; TRBD1 aligns across 10 bases. The CDR3: CASSLLDRGKTEAFF. CDR3 DNA sequence: TGTGCCAGCAGCTTATTGGACAGGGGGAAAACTGAAGCTTTCTTT.